The TCR beta chain under discussion was sequenced for a study of beta chain features in type 1 diabetes. Across the whole study: Age and gender were similar between patients and healthy donors, as were cell yields.

Sequenced material consisted of expressed TCRB transcripts (all of the isolated RNA was reverse transcribed). Here immunoSEQ multiplex PCR was the method, and the copy in TCRdb shows in-frame clones only, minus some. The sample shows hundreds of thousands of clones, 14% of them seen only once. Germline V gives CDR1 SGHRS, CDR2 YFSETQ. Trimming stripped 6 bases from V and 0 bases from J, with 10 bases between. The CDR3 covers 13 residues. This rearrangement joins TRBV5-1 to TRBJ2-7, with D unresolved. This clonotype was sampled from a man aged 25-40 years in good health. Sequencing was carried out using central memory CD4+ T cells from blood. CDR3 sequence (DNA): TGCGCCAGCACCCTGGAAGGCTCCTACGAGCAGTACTTC. Encoded protein: CASTLEGSYEQYF.